A selection of T cell receptor beta chains follows, all from one sample in a study of blood T cell repertoires in COVID-19. Repertoires were generated with immunoSEQ multiplex PCR, while TCRdb's copy carries only in-frame clones and drops some. Of some 250,000 clones listed, approximately 85% were seen once; the top ten hold under 2.5%. Sequenced input: PBMCs or T cells enriched from blood (not recorded which). These receptors originate from a woman between 45 and 65 years old who had recovered from COVID-19. Both conserved end residues are part of each CDR3. Fields, in order: J gene, D gene, CDR3 length, V gene, clone size, CDR3 DNA, CDR3 protein. A D gene is named only where the DNA matches it firmly. Clone sizes are given selectively: once, few, many, or a class where the clone is expanded.

TRBJ1-5 . 13 TRBV18 . TGTGCCAGCTCACCAGGCGGTAATCAGCCCCAGCATTTT CASSPGGNQPQHF
TRBJ2-1 TRBD2 20 TRBV27 . TGTGCCAGCAGTGCCCCGGGACTAGCGGGATTTCGGACCCCCTACAATGAGCAGTTCTTC CASSAPGLAGFRTPYNEQFF
TRBJ1-1 . 16 TRBV7-9 . TGTGCCAGCAGGCCGAGGGGGTATTTTATGAACACTGAAGCTTTCTTT CASRPRGYFMNTEAFF
TRBJ2-7 . 17 TRBV7-9 . TGTGCCAGCAGCTCCTTAGAAAAAAAAGGGGTCTCCTACGAGCAGTACTTC CASSSLEKKGVSYEQYF
TRBJ2-5 . 14 TRBV5-6 . TGTGCCAGCAGCACGGTAAACAGGGAAGAGACCCAGTACTTC CASSTVNREETQYF
TRBJ1-5 . 15 TRBV7-9 . TGTGCCAGCAGCTTAGACGGGCAGGGAACGCAGCCCCAGCATTTT CASSLDGQGTQPQHF
TRBJ2-1 TRBD2 19 TRBV10-1 . TGCGCCAGCAGTGAGATCGGGACTAGCGGGAGGAGGCCCTACAATGAGCAGTTCTTC CASSEIGTSGRRPYNEQFF
TRBJ2-3 TRBD2 16 TRBV15 . TGTGCCACCAGCAGAGATGGTGCGGGAGTTGGGGATACGCAGTATTTT CATSRDGAGVGDTQYF
TRBJ2-3 . 14 TRBV7-8 . TGTGCCAGCAGCAGCTTTGAGGGCACAGATACGCAGTATTTT CASSSFEGTDTQYF
TRBJ2-1 TRBD2 14 TRBV9 . TGTGCCAGCAGCGTAGCGGGACTAAGCGATGAGCAGTTCTTC CASSVAGLSDEQFF
TRBJ2-2 TRBD2 16 TRBV28 once TGTGCCAGCAGTTCACAATGGACTAGCTCTTCCGGGGAGCTGTTTTTT CASSSQWTSSSGELFF
TRBJ1-6 . 14 TRBV6-5 once TGTGCCAGCAGTTACTCGGGGGGGCTTTCACCCCTCCACTTT CASSYSGGLSPLHF
TRBJ2-7 . 14 TRBV11-2 few TGTGCCAGCAGCTTGGGGGAGGACTCCTACGAGCAGTACTTC CASSLGEDSYEQYF
TRBJ2-7 . 13 TRBV5-4 . TGTGCCAGCAGCGACCGGACAGAATACGAGCAGTACTTC CASSDRTEYEQYF
TRBJ2-1 TRBD2 19 TRBV7-8 . TGTGCCAGCAGCCGAAATTGGTATGGGACTAGCGCAACTTCCAATGAGCAGTTCTTC CASSRNWYGTSATSNEQFF
TRBJ2-6 TRBD1 18 TRBV19 . TGTGCCAGTAGTATAGGGACAGGGGTCCTCTCTGGGGCCAACGTCCTGACTTTC CASSIGTGVLSGANVLTF
TRBJ1-6 TRBD1 18 TRBV2 few TGTGCCAGCAACGGGGAAGGGACAGCCCTCCTGGTTACTTCACCCCTCCACTTT CASNGEGTALLVTSPLHF
TRBJ2-3 . 14 TRBV27 . TGTGCCAGCAGTAGCGATGCTAGCACAGATACGCAGTATTTT CASSSDASTDTQYF
TRBJ2-5 . 15 TRBV25-1 . TGTGCCAGCAGTGAATTTTGGGGGGGCACGGAGACCCAGTACTTC CASSEFWGGTETQYF
TRBJ2-7 . 17 TRBV5-1 once TGCGCCAGCAGCTCTACCGGGCGGGGGTCCAGGGGATACGAGCAGTACTTC CASSSTGRGSRGYEQYF
TRBJ2-1 TRBD2 16 TRBV11-3 . TGTGCCAGCAGCGCCGGCGGGAGACAGTACTACAATGAGCAGTTCTTC CASSAGGRQYYNEQFF
TRBJ1-4 TRBD1 14 TRBV28 . TGTGCCAGCAGTTTAGGGACAGGGCTAGAAAAACTGTTTTTT CASSLGTGLEKLFF
TRBJ2-7 TRBD2 16 TRBV7-8 . TGTGCCAGCAGCGCCCCTAACCGACTAGCGGACTACGAGCAGTACTTC CASSAPNRLADYEQYF
TRBJ1-2 TRBD1 13 TRBV20-1 . TGCAGTGCTAGTGTCACAGGGGACTATGGCTACACCTTC CSASVTGDYGYTF
TRBJ2-5 TRBD2 16 TRBV5-6 . TGTGCCAGCAGCTCCACCGGGACTAGAGAACAAGAGACCCAGTACTTC CASSSTGTREQETQYF
TRBJ2-6 TRBD1 18 TRBV28 . TGTGCCAGCAGCGGGGACAGGGGGCTCCACTCTGGGGCCAACGTCCTGACTTTC CASSGDRGLHSGANVLTF
TRBJ2-7 TRBD1 13 TRBV10-2 . TGCGCCACCTCGGCAGGGACAGGCTACGAGCAGTACTTC CATSAGTGYEQYF
TRBJ2-3 . 15 TRBV11-3 . TGTGCCAGCTCACTATCGGCGGGGACCACAGATACGCAGTATTTT CASSLSAGTTDTQYF
TRBJ1-1 . 16 TRBV19 few TGTGCCAGTAGCCGCCCGGGGGGCCTCGTCTATCTCGACGCTTTCTTT CASSRPGGLVYLDAFF
TRBJ2-1 . 12 TRBV14 . TGTGCCAGCAGCCAAGATCTAGTGGTGCAGTTCTTC CASSQDLVVQFF
TRBJ2-7 TRBD2 15 TRBV4-2 . TGTGCCAGCAGCCAAGAGTCCCGCCAGCGGGAGAGACTGTACTTC CASSQESRQRERLYF
TRBJ2-3 . 18 TRBV19 . TGTGCCAGTAGTATAGATTCTCGGACTCGCTCCTTCACAGATACGCAGTATTTT CASSIDSRTRSFTDTQYF
TRBJ2-1 . 15 TRBV7-3 . TGTGCCAGCAGCTTAATGGGGAGTGGTCTGAATGAGCAGTTCTTC CASSLMGSGLNEQFF
TRBJ2-3 TRBD2 21 TRBV9 . TGTGCCAGCAGCGATTCGACTAGCGGGAGGGACCCCGACGGGCCGACAGATACGCAGTATTTT CASSDSTSGRDPDGPTDTQYF
TRBJ2-3 . 15 TRBV24-1 few TGTGCCACCAGTCAAACAGGGTCAGTTGCAGATACGCAGTATTTT CATSQTGSVADTQYF
TRBJ2-7 TRBD1 20 TRBV2 once TGTGCCAGCAGTGAATGGGAAGGGGGACAGGGAGTTCCTGATTACTACGAGCAGTACTTC CASSEWEGGQGVPDYYEQYF